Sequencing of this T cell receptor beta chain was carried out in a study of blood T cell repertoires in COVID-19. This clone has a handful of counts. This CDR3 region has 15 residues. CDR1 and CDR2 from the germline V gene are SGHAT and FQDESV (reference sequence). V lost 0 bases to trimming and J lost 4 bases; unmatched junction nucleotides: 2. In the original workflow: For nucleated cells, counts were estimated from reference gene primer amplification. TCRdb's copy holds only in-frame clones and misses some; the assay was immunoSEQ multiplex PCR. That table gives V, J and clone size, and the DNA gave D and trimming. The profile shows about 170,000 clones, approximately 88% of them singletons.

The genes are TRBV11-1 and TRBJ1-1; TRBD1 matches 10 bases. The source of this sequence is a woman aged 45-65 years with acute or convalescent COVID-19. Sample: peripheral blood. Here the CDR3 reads CASSLARTGGTEAFF. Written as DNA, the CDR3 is TGTGCCAGCAGCTTAGCTAGGACAGGGGGCACTGAAGCTTTCTTT.